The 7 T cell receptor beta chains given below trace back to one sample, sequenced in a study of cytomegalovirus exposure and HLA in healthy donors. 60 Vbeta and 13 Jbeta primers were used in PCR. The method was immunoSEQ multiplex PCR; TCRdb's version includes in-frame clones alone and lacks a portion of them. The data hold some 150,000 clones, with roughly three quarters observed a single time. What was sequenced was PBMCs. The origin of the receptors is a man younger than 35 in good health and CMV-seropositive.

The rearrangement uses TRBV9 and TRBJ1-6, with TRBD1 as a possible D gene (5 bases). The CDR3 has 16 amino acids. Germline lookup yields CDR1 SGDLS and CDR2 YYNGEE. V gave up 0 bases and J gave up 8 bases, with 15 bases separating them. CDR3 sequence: CASSVALFREDSPLHF. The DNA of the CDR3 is TGTGCCAGCAGCGTAGCTCTGTTCAGGGAGGATTCACCCCTCCACTTT.

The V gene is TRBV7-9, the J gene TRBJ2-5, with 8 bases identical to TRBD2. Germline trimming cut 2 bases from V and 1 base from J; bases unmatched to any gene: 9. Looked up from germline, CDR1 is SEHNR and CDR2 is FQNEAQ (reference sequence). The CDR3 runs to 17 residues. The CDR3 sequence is CASSLNLLAVVQETQYF. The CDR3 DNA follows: TGTGCCAGCAGCTTAAATCTACTAGCGGTAGTCCAAGAGACCCAGTACTTC.

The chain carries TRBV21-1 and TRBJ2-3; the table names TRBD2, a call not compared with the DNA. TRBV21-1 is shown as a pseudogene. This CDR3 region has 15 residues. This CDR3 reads CASVKVGRDTDTQYF. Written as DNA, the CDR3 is TGTGCCAGCGTAAAAGTCGGGCGGGACACAGATACGCAGTATTTT.

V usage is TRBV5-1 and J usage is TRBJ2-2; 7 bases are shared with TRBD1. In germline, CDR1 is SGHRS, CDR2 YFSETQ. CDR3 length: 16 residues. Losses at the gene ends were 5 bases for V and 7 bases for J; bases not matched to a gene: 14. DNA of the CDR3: TGCGCCAGCAGAGATACAGGGGCCGCGCCACACGGGGAGCTGTTTTTT. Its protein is CASRDTGAAPHGELFF.

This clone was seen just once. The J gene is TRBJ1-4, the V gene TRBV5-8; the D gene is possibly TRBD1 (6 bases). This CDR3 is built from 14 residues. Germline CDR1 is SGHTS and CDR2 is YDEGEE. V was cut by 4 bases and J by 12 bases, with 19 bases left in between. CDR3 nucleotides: TGTGCCAGCAGCCACAGGGAGGGGGTTGACGAACTGTTTTTT. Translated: CASSHREGVDELFF.

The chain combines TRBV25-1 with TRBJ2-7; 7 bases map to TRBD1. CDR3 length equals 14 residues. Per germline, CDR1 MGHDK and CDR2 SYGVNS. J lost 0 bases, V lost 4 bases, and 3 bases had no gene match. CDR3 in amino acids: CASSVQGVSYEQYF. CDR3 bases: TGTGCCAGCAGTGTCCAGGGGGTCTCCTACGAGCAGTACTTC.

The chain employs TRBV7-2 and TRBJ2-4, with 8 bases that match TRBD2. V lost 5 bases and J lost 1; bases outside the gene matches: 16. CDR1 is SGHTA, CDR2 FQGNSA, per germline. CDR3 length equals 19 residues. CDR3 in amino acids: CASSPINVAPGGAKNIQYF. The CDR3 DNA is TGTGCCAGCAGCCCCATAAACGTTGCGCCGGGGGGGGCCAAAAACATTCAGTACTTC.